A selection of T cell receptor beta chains follows, all from one sample in a study of cytomegalovirus exposure and HLA in healthy donors. Repertoires were generated with immunoSEQ multiplex PCR, while TCRdb's copy carries only in-frame clones and drops some. The table has 160,000 or so clones, roughly 80% seen once. Sequencing was performed on PBMCs. These receptors were taken from a woman under 30 in good health and CMV-seropositive. CDR3s include the opening cysteine and the closing phenylalanine or tryptophan. A D gene is named only where the DNA matches it firmly. Where a row states a size, it is once, few, many or the class of an expanded clone; other rows omit it.

cdr3_aa cdr3_nt j_call cdr3_length clone_size v_call d_call
CASALAGGYNEQFF TGTGCCAGCGCCCTGGCGGGGGGATACAATGAGCAGTTCTTC TRBJ2-1 14 NA TRBV6-5 TRBD2
CASSTLGSGQETQYF TGCGCCAGCAGCACCCTTGGGAGCGGCCAAGAGACCCAGTACTTC TRBJ2-5 15 NA TRBV5-1 NA
CASSFETGGAYNEQFF TGTGCCAGCAGTTTCGAGACAGGGGGCGCCTACAATGAGCAGTTCTTC TRBJ2-1 16 NA TRBV6-5 TRBD1
CASSHTASSTEAFF TGCGCCAGCAGCCATACGGCATCTAGCACTGAAGCTTTCTTT TRBJ1-1 14 NA TRBV5-1 NA
CASSLWAISSYEQYF TGTGCCAGCAGCTTGTGGGCCATTAGCTCCTACGAGCAGTACTTC TRBJ2-7 15 few TRBV5-4 NA
CASSLQGYEAFF TGTGCCAGCAGCCTACAGGGTTATGAAGCTTTCTTT TRBJ1-1 12 NA TRBV5-4 NA
CASSYSMNTEAFF TGTGCCAGCAGTTACAGCATGAACACTGAAGCTTTCTTT TRBJ1-1 13 NA TRBV6-5 NA
CASATGTGGLRQYF TGTGCCAGCGCTACCGGGACAGGGGGACTAAGGCAGTACTTC TRBJ2-7 14 NA TRBV6-5 TRBD1
CASGKGGSYEQYF TGTGCCAGCGGGAAGGGAGGATCCTACGAGCAGTACTTC TRBJ2-7 13 NA TRBV6-5 NA
CASSPRTSGGDEQFF TGTGCCAGCAGCCCCCGGACTAGCGGGGGTGATGAGCAGTTCTTC TRBJ2-1 15 NA TRBV9 TRBD2
CASGPGSSTDTQYF TGTGCCAGCGGCCCAGGGTCTAGCACAGATACGCAGTATTTT TRBJ2-3 14 NA TRBV7-3 NA
CASSLGGGAPDTQYF TGCGCCAGCAGCTTGGGCGGGGGGGCGCCAGATACGCAGTATTTT TRBJ2-3 15 NA TRBV5-1 TRBD2
CASSYFGQGHEQYF TGTGCCAGCAGTTACTTCGGACAGGGCCACGAGCAGTACTTC TRBJ2-7 14 NA TRBV6-6 TRBD1
CSGGAGTGELFF TGCAGCGGTGGGGCCGGGACCGGGGAGCTGTTTTTT TRBJ2-2 12 NA TRBV29-1 NA
CAISKAGEDSYEQYF TGTGCCATCAGCAAAGCGGGGGAAGACTCCTACGAGCAGTACTTC TRBJ2-7 15 few TRBV10-3 TRBD2
CAWNFYEKLFF TGTGCCTGGAACTTTTACGAAAAACTGTTTTTT TRBJ1-4 11 few TRBV30 NA
CASSFGTGVGETQYF TGTGCCAGCAGTTTCGGGACAGGGGTGGGGGAGACCCAGTACTTC TRBJ2-5 15 NA TRBV27 TRBD1
CASSPRRELEETQYF TGTGCCAGCAGCCCTCGGCGGGAATTGGAGGAGACCCAGTACTTC TRBJ2-5 15 NA TRBV7-9 NA
CAISRTGTGTDTQYF TGTGCCATCAGTCGCACCGGGACTGGCACAGATACGCAGTATTTT TRBJ2-3 15 NA TRBV10-3 NA
CASSLWGGGYNEQFF TGTGCCAGCAGCTTATGGGGGGGCGGATACAATGAGCAGTTCTTC TRBJ2-1 15 NA TRBV7-2 NA
CASSRTWGGDKTQYF TGCGCCAGCAGCCGCACATGGGGCGGGGATAAGACCCAGTACTTC TRBJ2-5 15 NA TRBV4-3 NA
CASSLEGQGANEQFF TGTGCCAGCAGCTTAGAAGGACAGGGGGCAAATGAGCAGTTCTTC TRBJ2-1 15 NA TRBV7-9 TRBD1
CASSLDLSGYTF TGTGCCAGCAGCTTAGATTTGAGTGGCTACACCTTC TRBJ1-2 12 NA TRBV7-9 NA
CASSQDLGGSGEKLFF TGTGCCAGCAGCCAAGATCTGGGAGGGTCGGGAGAAAAACTGTTTTTT TRBJ1-4 16 once TRBV4-2 NA
CASSLGWTSGDETQYF TGCGCCAGCAGCTTGGGTTGGACTAGCGGGGATGAGACCCAGTACTTC TRBJ2-5 16 NA TRBV5-1 TRBD2
CASSKQLAGDPDTQYF TGTGCCAGCAGTAAACAACTAGCGGGGGATCCAGATACGCAGTATTTT TRBJ2-3 16 NA TRBV2 TRBD2
CASSSGGSTKNIQYF TGCGCCAGCAGTTCGGGGGGCTCGACCAAAAACATTCAGTACTTC TRBJ2-4 15 NA TRBV5-1 NA
CATSREIAGANVLTF TGTGCCACCAGCAGAGAGATAGCTGGGGCCAACGTCCTGACTTTC TRBJ2-6 15 NA TRBV15 NA
CASSVELAGGIDEQFF TGTGCCAGCAGCGTCGAACTAGCGGGGGGGATAGATGAGCAGTTCTTC TRBJ2-1 16 NA TRBV9 TRBD2
CASSRGPEAFF TGTGCCAGCAGCCGAGGCCCTGAAGCTTTCTTT TRBJ1-1 11 NA TRBV6-5 NA
CASSQSGGNGYTF TGTGCCAGCAGTCAGTCCGGAGGCAATGGCTACACCTTC TRBJ1-2 13 NA TRBV9 NA
CATSSQARGSYEQYF TGTGCCACCAGCAGTCAGGCGCGTGGTTCCTACGAGCAGTACTTC TRBJ2-7 15 NA TRBV15 NA
CASSTFIDEQYF TGTGCCAGCAGCACTTTCATAGACGAGCAGTACTTC TRBJ2-7 12 NA TRBV5-6 NA
CASNEGAGGYTF TGTGCCAGCAACGAGGGCGCGGGTGGCTACACCTTC TRBJ1-2 12 NA TRBV6-1 NA
CASSWTSGGSIEQFF TGTGCCAGCAGCTGGACTAGCGGGGGTTCCATTGAGCAGTTCTTC TRBJ2-1 15 NA TRBV6-5 TRBD2
CASSIRDNNQPQHF TGTGCCAGTAGTATTAGAGACAACAATCAGCCCCAGCATTTT TRBJ1-5 14 NA TRBV19 NA
CASRSSGTFLGQETQYF TGTGCCAGCAGGAGCAGCGGGACTTTCCTTGGCCAAGAGACCCAGTACTTC TRBJ2-5 17 NA TRBV7-8 TRBD2
CSVEPGQTGAEQYF TGCAGCGTTGAACCGGGACAAACTGGAGCCGAGCAGTACTTC TRBJ2-7 14 NA TRBV29-1 NA
CASSALQGVNYGYTF TGTGCCAGCAGTGCCCTACAGGGGGTGAACTATGGCTACACCTTC TRBJ1-2 15 NA TRBV6-1 TRBD1
CASSQDRDSQLTNEKLFF TGCGCCAGCAGCCAAGATAGGGACAGTCAATTAACTAATGAAAAACTGTTTTTT TRBJ1-4 18 NA TRBV4-3 TRBD1
CASSYSRQGYAGELFF TGTGCCAGCAGTTACTCGAGACAGGGGTACGCCGGGGAGCTGTTTTTT TRBJ2-2 16 few TRBV6-5 TRBD1
CASSPKGGPNTEAFF TGTGCCAGCTCACCTAAAGGAGGTCCGAACACTGAAGCTTTCTTT TRBJ1-1 15 NA TRBV18 NA
CASSTTLAGRHIGQETQYF TGTGCCAGTAGTACCACGCTCGCGGGGAGACATATCGGACAAGAGACCCAGTACTTC TRBJ2-5 19 NA TRBV19 NA
CASSFVGRYQETQYF TGTGCCAGCAGTTTCGTCGGGAGATACCAAGAGACCCAGTACTTC TRBJ2-5 15 NA TRBV27 NA
CASSFYDRVNQPQHF TGTGCCAGCAGCTTTTACGACAGGGTCAATCAGCCCCAGCATTTT TRBJ1-5 15 NA TRBV5-5 TRBD1
CASSLDRAWRRGGYTF TGTGCCAGCAGCTTAGATCGCGCCTGGCGGCGGGGTGGCTACACCTTC TRBJ1-2 16 NA TRBV7-2 NA
CASIKTGNSMNTEAFF TGTGCCAGCATTAAGACAGGCAATAGCATGAACACTGAAGCTTTCTTT TRBJ1-1 16 NA TRBV7-9 NA
CASSPKTTNEKLFF TGTGCCAGCAGCCCCAAAACAACTAATGAAAAACTGTTTTTT TRBJ1-4 14 NA TRBV7-9 NA
CASREDTNYGYTF TGTGCCAGCAGAGAGGACACTAACTATGGCTACACCTTC TRBJ1-2 13 NA TRBV6-5 NA
CASSIAGGTEAFF TGTGCCAGTAGTATAGCGGGGGGCACTGAAGCTTTCTTT TRBJ1-1 13 NA TRBV19 NA
CASSPHSTPNTEAFF TGCGCCAGCAGCCCCCACAGTACCCCGAACACTGAAGCTTTCTTT TRBJ1-1 15 NA TRBV4-1 NA
CASSLVASLNEKLFF TGTGCCAGCAGCTTAGTAGCCAGCCTTAATGAAAAACTGTTTTTT TRBJ1-4 15 NA TRBV7-8 NA
CASSDDGQDKTDTQYF TGCGCCAGCAGTGACGATGGACAGGACAAAACAGATACGCAGTATTTT TRBJ2-3 16 NA TRBV10-1 TRBD1
CASPSGRLGQETQYF TGTGCCAGTCCTTCAGGGCGGTTGGGCCAAGAGACCCAGTACTTC TRBJ2-5 15 NA TRBV2 NA
CASSKTGQNYGYTF TGTGCCAGCAGCAAAACGGGACAGAACTATGGCTACACCTTC TRBJ1-2 14 NA TRBV5-5 TRBD1
CASQQGNNEKLFF TGTGCCAGCCAACAGGGGAATAATGAAAAACTGTTTTTT TRBJ1-4 13 NA TRBV2 TRBD1
CASSRTGAQETQYF TGTGCCAGCAGCCGGACAGGGGCCCAAGAGACCCAGTACTTC TRBJ2-5 14 NA TRBV5-4 TRBD1
CASSEWGRARYEKLFF TGTGCCAGCAGTGAATGGGGGAGGGCGCGTTATGAAAAACTGTTTTTT TRBJ1-4 16 NA TRBV2 NA